The following is a TCR beta chain sequence with its context. Antigen unknown. These data come from a study of Ad26.COV2.S vaccination and SARS-CoV-2 variants. Points from the study as a whole: Substantial breadth in spike-specific CD8+ and CD4+ T cell responses was reportedly seen after vaccination.

Treatment indicated: roughly 19 received Ad26.COV2.S at low or high dose, single or two shots; several received placebo; per-sample allocation not given. Samples were taken on day 63 after the first vaccine or placebo injection. Whoever gave the sample was an adult aged 18-55 years in Boston. TCRdb keeps only in-frame clones here, not all; method: immunoSEQ multiplex PCR. The repertoire holds hundreds of thousands of clones, with 70% to 90% as singletons. The CDR3 is made up of 14 amino acids. V lost 6 bases and J lost 5, with 16 bases in between. Germline CDR1 is SNHLY and CDR2 is FYNNEI. V and J are TRBV2 and TRBJ1-1; D is uncertain. The TCR comes from a person between 18 and 65 years old who received the Ad26.COV2.S COVID-19 vaccine or a placebo. The sequencing used peripheral blood, collected in a trial of Ad26.COV2.S vaccine versus placebo. The CDR3 nucleotides are TGTGCCAGCAGCCGCACTGAGGGAGGAACTGAAGCTTTCTTT. Translated, it gives CASSRTEGGTEAFF.